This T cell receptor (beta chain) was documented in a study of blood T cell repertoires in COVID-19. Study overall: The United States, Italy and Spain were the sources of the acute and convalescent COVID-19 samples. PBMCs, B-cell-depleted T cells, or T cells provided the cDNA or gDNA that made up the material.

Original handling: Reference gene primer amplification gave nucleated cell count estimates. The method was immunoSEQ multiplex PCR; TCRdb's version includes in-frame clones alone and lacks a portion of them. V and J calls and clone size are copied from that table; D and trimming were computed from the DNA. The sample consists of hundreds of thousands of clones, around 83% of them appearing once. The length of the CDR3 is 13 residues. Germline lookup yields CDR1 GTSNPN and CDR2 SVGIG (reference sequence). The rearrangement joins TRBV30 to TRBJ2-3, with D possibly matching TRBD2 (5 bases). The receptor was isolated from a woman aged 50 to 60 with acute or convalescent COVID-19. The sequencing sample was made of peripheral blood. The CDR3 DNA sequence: TGTGCGGAGGCCCCGTCCAGCACAGATACGCAGTATTTT. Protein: CAEAPSSTDTQYF.